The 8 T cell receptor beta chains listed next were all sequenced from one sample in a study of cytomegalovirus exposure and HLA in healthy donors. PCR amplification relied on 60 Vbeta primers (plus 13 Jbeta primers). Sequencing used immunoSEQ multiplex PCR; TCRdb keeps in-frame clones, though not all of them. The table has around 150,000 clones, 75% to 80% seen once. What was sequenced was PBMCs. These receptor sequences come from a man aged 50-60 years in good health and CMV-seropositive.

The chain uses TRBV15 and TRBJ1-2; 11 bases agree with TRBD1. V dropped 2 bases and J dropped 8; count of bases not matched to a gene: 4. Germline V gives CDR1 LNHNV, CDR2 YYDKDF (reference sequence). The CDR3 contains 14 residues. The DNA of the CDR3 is TGTGCCACCAGCAGAACCGGGACAGGGGGGGGCTACACCTTC. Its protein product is CATSRTGTGGGYTF.

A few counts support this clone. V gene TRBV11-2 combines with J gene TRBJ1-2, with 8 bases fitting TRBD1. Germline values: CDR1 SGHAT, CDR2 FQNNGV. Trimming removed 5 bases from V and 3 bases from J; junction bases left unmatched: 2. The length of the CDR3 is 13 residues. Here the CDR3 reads CASSVGQDYGYTF. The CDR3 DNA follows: TGTGCCAGCAGCGTGGGACAGGACTATGGCTACACCTTC.

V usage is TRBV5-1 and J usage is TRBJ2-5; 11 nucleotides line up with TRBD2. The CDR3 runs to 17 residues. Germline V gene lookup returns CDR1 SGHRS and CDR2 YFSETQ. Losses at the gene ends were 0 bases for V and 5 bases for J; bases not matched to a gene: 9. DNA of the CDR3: TGCGCCAGCAGCTTGGGTAGCGGGGGGGCGACGTTGGAGACCCAGTACTTC. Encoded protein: CASSLGSGGATLETQYF.

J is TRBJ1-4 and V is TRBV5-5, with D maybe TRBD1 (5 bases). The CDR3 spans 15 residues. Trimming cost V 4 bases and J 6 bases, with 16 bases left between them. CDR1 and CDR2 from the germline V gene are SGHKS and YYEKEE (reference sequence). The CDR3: CASSGGGTVDEKLFF. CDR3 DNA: TGTGCCAGCAGCGGGGGGGGGACGGTGGATGAAAAACTGTTTTTT.

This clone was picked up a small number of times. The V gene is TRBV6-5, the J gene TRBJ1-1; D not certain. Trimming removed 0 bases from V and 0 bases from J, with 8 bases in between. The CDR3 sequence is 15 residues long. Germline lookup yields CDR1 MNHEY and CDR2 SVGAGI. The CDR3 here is CASSYSAVLNTEAFF. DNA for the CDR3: TGTGCCAGCAGTTACTCGGCAGTTTTGAACACTGAAGCTTTCTTT.

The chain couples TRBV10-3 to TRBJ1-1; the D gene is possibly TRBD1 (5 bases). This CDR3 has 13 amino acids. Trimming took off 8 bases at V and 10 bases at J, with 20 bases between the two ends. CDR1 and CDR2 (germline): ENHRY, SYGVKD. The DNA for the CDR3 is TGTGCCATCCAGGCGGGGGTAGGGACGATAGCTTTCTTT. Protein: CAIQAGVGTIAFF.

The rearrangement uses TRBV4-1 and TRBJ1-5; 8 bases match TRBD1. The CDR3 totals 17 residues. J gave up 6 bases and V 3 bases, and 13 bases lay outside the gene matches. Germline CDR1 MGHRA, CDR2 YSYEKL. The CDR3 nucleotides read TGCGCCAGCAGCCATAGCCCAGGGGGCGGGGGCGCTCAGCCCCAGCATTTT. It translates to CASSHSPGGGGAQPQHF.

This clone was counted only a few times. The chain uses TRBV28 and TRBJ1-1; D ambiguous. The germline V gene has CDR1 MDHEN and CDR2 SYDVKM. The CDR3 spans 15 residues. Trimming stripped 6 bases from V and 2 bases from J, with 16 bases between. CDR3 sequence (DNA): TGTGCCAGCAGACCCCCCCGCATGAGAAACACTGAAGCTTTCTTT. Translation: CASRPPRMRNTEAFF.